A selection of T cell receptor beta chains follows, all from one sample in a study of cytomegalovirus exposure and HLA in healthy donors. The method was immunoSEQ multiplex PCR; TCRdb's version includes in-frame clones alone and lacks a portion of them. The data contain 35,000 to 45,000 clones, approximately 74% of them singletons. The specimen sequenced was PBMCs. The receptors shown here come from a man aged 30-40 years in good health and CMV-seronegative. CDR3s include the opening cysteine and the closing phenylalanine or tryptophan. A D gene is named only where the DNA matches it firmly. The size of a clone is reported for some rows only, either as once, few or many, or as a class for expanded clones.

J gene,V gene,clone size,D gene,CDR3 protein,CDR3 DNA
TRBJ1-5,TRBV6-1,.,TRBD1,CASSEQGDQPQHF,TGTGCCAGCAGTGAACAGGGGGACCAGCCCCAGCATTTT
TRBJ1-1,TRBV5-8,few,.,CASSNRIQGGNTEAFF,TGTGCCAGCAGCAACAGGATTCAAGGGGGGAACACTGAAGCTTTCTTT
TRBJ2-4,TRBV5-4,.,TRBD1,CASSRQGAAKNIQYF,TGTGCCAGCAGCCGTCAGGGGGCGGCCAAAAACATTCAGTACTTC
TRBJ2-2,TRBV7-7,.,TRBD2,CASSLGTSLNTGELFF,TGTGCTAGCAGCTTAGGGACTAGCCTTAATACCGGGGAGCTGTTTTTT
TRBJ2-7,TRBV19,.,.,CASSRGGHEQYF,TGTGCCAGTAGTAGGGGGGGCCACGAGCAGTACTTC
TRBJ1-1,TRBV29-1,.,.,CSAPADGHGNTEAFF,TGCAGCGCCCCCGCAGATGGGCACGGGAACACTGAAGCTTTCTTT
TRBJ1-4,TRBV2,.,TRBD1,CASSETGGFVEKLFF,TGTGCCAGCAGTGAGACAGGGGGCTTCGTTGAAAAACTGTTTTTT
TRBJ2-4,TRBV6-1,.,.,CASSGGRGGAKNIQYF,TGTGCCAGCAGTGGCGGAAGGGGGGGGGCCAAAAACATTCAGTACTTC
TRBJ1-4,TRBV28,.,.,CASKILGGGEKLFF,TGTGCCAGCAAAATCCTCGGCGGGGGTGAAAAACTGTTTTTT
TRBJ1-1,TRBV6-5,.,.,CASSYSDTNTEAFF,TGTGCCAGCAGTTATTCCGACACGAACACTGAAGCTTTCTTT
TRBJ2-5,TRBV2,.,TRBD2,CASQSSGAQYF,TGTGCCAGCCAATCAAGCGGGGCCCAGTACTTC
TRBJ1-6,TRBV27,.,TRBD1,CASRQGNSPLHF,TGTGCCAGCAGACAGGGGAATTCACCCCTCCACTTT
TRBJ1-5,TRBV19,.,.,CASSISRAEPQHF,TGTGCCAGTAGTATAAGCAGGGCCGAGCCCCAGCATTTT
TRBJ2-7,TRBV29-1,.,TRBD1,CSVRTGGQYEQYF,TGCAGCGTCCGGACAGGGGGCCAATACGAGCAGTACTTC
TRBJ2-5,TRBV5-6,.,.,CASSLVQTQETQYF,TGTGCCAGCAGCTTGGTTCAGACTCAAGAGACCCAGTACTTC
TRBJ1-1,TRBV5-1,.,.,CASSHGGGVGTEAFF,TGCGCCAGCAGCCACGGAGGAGGGGTGGGGACTGAAGCTTTCTTT
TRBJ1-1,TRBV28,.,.,CASGLHRYTEAFF,TGTGCCAGCGGACTACACCGTTACACTGAAGCTTTCTTT
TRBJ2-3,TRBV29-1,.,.,CSVSPRGQYF,TGCAGCGTGAGCCCCCGAGGGCAGTATTTT
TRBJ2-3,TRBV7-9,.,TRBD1,CASSYPDRDATDTQYF,TGTGCCAGCAGCTACCCGGACAGGGACGCCACAGATACGCAGTATTTT
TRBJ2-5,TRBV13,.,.,CASSFSGFGETQYF,TGTGCCAGCAGCTTTTCAGGGTTTGGGGAGACCCAGTACTTC
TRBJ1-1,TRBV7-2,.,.,CASRQYNTEAFF,TGTGCCAGCAGACAATACAACACTGAAGCTTTCTTT
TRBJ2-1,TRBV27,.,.,CASSLLNEQFF,TGTGCCAGCAGTTTACTGAATGAGCAGTTCTTC
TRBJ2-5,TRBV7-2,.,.,CASSLDYVETQYF,TGTGCCAGCAGCTTGGACTATGTGGAGACCCAGTACTTC
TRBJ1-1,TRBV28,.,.,CACSQGNTEAFF,TGTGCCTGCAGCCAGGGAAACACTGAAGCTTTCTTT
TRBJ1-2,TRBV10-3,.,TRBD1,CAISERGQDGYTF,TGTGCCATCAGTGAGCGAGGACAGGATGGCTACACCTTC
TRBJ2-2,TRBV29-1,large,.,CSVRPPGNTGELFF,TGCAGCGTGCGCCCTCCCGGTAACACCGGGGAGCTGTTTTTT
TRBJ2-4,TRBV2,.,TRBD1,CASSQGGDRGYLAKNIQYF,TGTGCCAGCAGCCAAGGTGGGGACAGGGGGTACCTAGCCAAAAACATTCAGTACTTC
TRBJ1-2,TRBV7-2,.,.,CASSPPGGYYGYTF,TGTGCCAGCAGCCCCCCGGGTGGATACTATGGCTACACCTTC
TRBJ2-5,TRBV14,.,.,CASSRGEETQYF,TGTGCCAGCAGCCGGGGGGAGGAGACCCAGTACTTC
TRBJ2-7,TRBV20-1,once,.,CSATGQHEQYF,TGCAGTGCTACCGGACAGCACGAGCAGTACTTC
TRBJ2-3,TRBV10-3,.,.,CAINGDGTDTQYF,TGTGCCATCAACGGGGATGGCACAGATACGCAGTATTTT
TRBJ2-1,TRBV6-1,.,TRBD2,CASSKGLAGTWEQFF,TGTGCCAGCAGTAAAGGACTAGCGGGGACGTGGGAGCAGTTCTTC
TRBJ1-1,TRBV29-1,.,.,CSVLDGSFEAFF,TGCAGCGTTCTAGACGGTAGTTTTGAAGCTTTCTTT
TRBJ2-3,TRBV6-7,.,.,CATPVLGVTDTQYF,TGTGCCACCCCGGTACTCGGGGTAACAGATACGCAGTATTTT
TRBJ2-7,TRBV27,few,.,CASSYRFRDSPTGDSYEQYF,TGTGCCAGCAGTTACCGGTTCCGGGACAGCCCTACGGGGGACTCCTACGAGCAGTACTTC
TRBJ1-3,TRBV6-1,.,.,CANSQGYGNTIYF,TGTGCCAATTCACAGGGATATGGAAACACCATATATTTT
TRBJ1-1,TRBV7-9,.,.,CASSLVQGDTEAFF,TGTGCCAGCAGCTTAGTACAGGGCGATACTGAAGCTTTCTTT
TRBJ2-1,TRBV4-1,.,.,CASSQDVVARAYNEQFF,TGCGCCAGCAGCCAAGATGTCGTTGCGAGGGCCTACAATGAGCAGTTCTTC
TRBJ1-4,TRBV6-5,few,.,CASSLKPGGEKLFF,TGTGCCAGCAGTCTTAAGCCGGGGGGTGAAAAACTGTTTTTT
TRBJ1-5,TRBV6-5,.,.,CASSSTYSNQPQHF,TGTGCCAGCAGTTCCACTTATAGCAATCAGCCCCAGCATTTT
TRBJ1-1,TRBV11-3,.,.,CASSLGLRTEAFF,TGTGCCAGCAGCTTAGGATTGAGAACTGAAGCTTTCTTT
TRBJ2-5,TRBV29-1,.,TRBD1,CSVEGRWTGRSREETQYF,TGCAGCGTTGAGGGGCGGTGGACAGGGAGGTCGAGGGAAGAGACCCAGTACTTC
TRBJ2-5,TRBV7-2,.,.,CASSLFREETQYF,TGTGCCAGCAGCTTATTCCGGGAAGAGACCCAGTACTTC
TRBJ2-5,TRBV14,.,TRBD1,CASSFRVGGPKETQYF,TGTGCCAGCAGCTTTCGCGTAGGGGGCCCCAAAGAGACCCAGTACTTC
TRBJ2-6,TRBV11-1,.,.,CASSLGAGAGANVLTF,TGTGCCAGCAGCTTGGGTGCAGGGGCTGGGGCCAACGTCCTGACTTTC
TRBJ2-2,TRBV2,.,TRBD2,CASLVGLAGDGELFF,TGTGCCAGCCTAGTCGGACTAGCGGGAGACGGGGAGCTGTTTTTT
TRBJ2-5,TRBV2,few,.,CASSIGGGQTQYF,TGTGCCAGCAGTATCGGGGGAGGACAGACCCAGTACTTC
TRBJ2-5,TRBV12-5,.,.,CASGPRETQYF,TGTGCTAGTGGACCTAGAGAGACCCAGTACTTC
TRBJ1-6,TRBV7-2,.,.,CASSPGEGATKSYNSPLHF,TGTGCCAGCAGCCCCGGAGAGGGAGCGACCAAAAGTTATAATTCACCCCTCCACTTT
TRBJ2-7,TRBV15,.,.,CATSRDLRGYEQYF,TGTGCCACCAGCAGAGATCTCAGGGGCTACGAGCAGTACTTC